This T cell receptor beta chain was captured by sequencing in a study of blood T cell repertoires in COVID-19. Study-wide background: Whether acute or convalescent, the COVID-19 samples came from the United States, Italy and Spain. The cDNA or gDNA used as material had been derived from T cells, B-cell-depleted T cells, or PBMCs.

Germline V CDR1 and CDR2: LNHDA, SQIVND (reference sequence). V was trimmed by 4 bases and J by 6 bases, leaving 21 bases between them. This CDR3 has 16 residues. Enrollment of patients from Seattle took place during active infection, with longitudinal follow-up. Original data processing: Reference gene primer amplification gave nucleated cell count estimates. Profiled with immunoSEQ multiplex PCR; TCRdb holds only in-frame clones, not every one. Clone size and V and J calls were adopted from that table, with D and trimming inferred from the DNA. The table lists about 320,000 clones, approximately 90% of them singletons.

The V gene is TRBV19, the J gene TRBJ1-2; perhaps TRBD1 as D (6 bases). This TCR was recovered from a woman aged 25 to 39 with COVID-19, enrolled during active disease. Sequencing was done on a sample of peripheral blood. CDR3 residues: CASSTDSPSPFHGYTF. The CDR3 DNA sequence: TGTGCCAGTAGTACGGACAGCCCTTCCCCATTTCATGGCTACACCTTC.